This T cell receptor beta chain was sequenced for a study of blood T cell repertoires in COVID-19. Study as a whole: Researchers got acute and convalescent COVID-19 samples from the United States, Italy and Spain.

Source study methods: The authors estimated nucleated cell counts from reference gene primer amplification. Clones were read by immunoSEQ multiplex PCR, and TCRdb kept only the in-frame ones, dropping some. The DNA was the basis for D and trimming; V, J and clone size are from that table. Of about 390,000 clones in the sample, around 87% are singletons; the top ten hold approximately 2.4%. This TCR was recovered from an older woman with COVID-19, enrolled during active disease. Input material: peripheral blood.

The CDR3 DNA reads as TGTGCCAGCCGGGACAGCAAAGCCCACCAACTGAACACTGAAGCTTTCTTT. Translating it yields CASRDSKAHQLNTEAFF. The rearrangement joins TRBV11-2 to TRBJ1-1, with 7 bases aligning to TRBD1. The germline V gene encodes CDR1 SGHAT and CDR2 FQNNGV. V dropped 8 bases and J dropped 0; count of bases not matched to a gene: 15. CDR3 size: 17 residues. Full variable domain (remainder filled in from reference TRBV11-2 and TRBJ1-1): EAGVAQSPRYKIIEKRQSVAFWCNPISGHATLYWYQQILGQGPKLLIQFQNNGVVDDSQLPKDRFSAERLKGVDSTLKIQPAKLEDSAVYLCASRDSKAHQLNTEAFFGQGTRLTVV.